This record covers a single T cell receptor (beta chain). Seattle enrolled patients during active infection and tracked them longitudinally. This entry is derived from a study of blood T cell repertoires in COVID-19. Overall study context: The samples span acute and convalescent COVID-19 from the United States, Italy and Spain. The cDNA or gDNA used as material had been derived from T cells, B-cell-depleted T cells, or PBMCs.

This CDR3 is 13 amino acids long. Germline CDR1 and CDR2: LGHDT and YNNKEL (reference sequence). V was clipped by 4 bases and J by 1 base, with 7 bases between them. Sequenced by immunoSEQ multiplex PCR; TCRdb stores in-frame clones only, minus some. The table has around 340,000 clones, approximately 89% seen once; the top ten hold roughly 3.9%. The sequence came from a woman aged 55 to 70 with COVID-19, enrolled during active disease. Material for sequencing was peripheral blood. The chain recombines TRBV3-1 (or the pseudogene TRBV3-2) with TRBJ1-1; D not resolved. The chain's CDR3 is CASSPGRNTEAFF. The CDR3 DNA is TGTGCCAGCAGCCCTGGGCGGAACACTGAAGCTTTCTTT.